This TCR beta chain stems from a study of cytomegalovirus exposure and HLA in healthy donors. Regarding the study as a whole: TCR clusters originating in the first cohort tended to co-occur in the roughly 110 validation repertoires, according to a later analysis. Some TCR beta chains (roughly 160 of them) were listed as cytomegalovirus-associated. For cytomegalovirus status, the classifier reportedly gave diagnoses with high specificity and sensitivity.

In regard to this clone: Its cognate antigen is unknown.

Profiled with immunoSEQ multiplex PCR; TCRdb holds only in-frame clones, not every one. The table shows approximately 180,000 clones, with approximately 86% occurring only once. V shed 8 bases and J 4 bases; nucleotides not matched to a gene: 12. CDR1 and CDR2 (germline): MDHEN, SYDVKM. The CDR3 contains 15 residues. Separation from the roughly 670-subject first cohort characterized the roughly 120-subject validation cohort, to which the donors belonged. The specimen was PBMCs. The rearrangement joins TRBV28 to TRBJ2-7; 9 bases match TRBD1. This TCR came from a man aged 18 to 30 in good health and CMV-seropositive. The CDR3 DNA reads TGTGCCAGCCGGATTCGGGGACAGGGTAGGTACGAGCAGTACTTC. It codes for CASRIRGQGRYEQYF. The whole variable domain, remainder taken from reference TRBV28 and TRBJ2-7, is DVKVTQSSRYLVKRTGEKVFLECVQDMDHENMFWYRQDPGLGLRLIYFSYDVKMKEKGDIPEGYSVSREKKERFSLILESASTNQTSMYLCASRIRGQGRYEQYFGPGTRLTVT.